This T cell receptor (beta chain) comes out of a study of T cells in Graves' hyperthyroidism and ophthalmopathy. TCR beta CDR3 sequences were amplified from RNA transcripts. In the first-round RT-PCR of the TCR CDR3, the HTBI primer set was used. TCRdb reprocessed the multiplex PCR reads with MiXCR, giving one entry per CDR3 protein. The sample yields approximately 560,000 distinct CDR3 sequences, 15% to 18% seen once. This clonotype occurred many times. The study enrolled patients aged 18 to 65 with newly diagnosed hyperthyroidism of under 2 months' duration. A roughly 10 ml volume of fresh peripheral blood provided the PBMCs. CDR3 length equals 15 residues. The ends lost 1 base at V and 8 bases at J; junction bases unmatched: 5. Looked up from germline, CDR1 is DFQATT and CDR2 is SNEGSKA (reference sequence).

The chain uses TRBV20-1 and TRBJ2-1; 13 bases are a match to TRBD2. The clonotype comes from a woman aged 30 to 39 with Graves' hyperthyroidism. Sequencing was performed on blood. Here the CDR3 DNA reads TGCAGTGCTAGAGCAGGGACTAGCGGGAATTATGAGCAGTTCTTC. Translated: CSARAGTSGNYEQFF.